These 18 T cell receptor beta chains originate from one sample sequenced in a study of OX40 agonist ivuxolimab in advanced cancers. Assay: immunoSEQ multiplex PCR; the TCRdb copy retains only in-frame clones and omits some. The data show over 5,500 clones, with roughly 83% seen just once and roughly 28% held by the top ten. Sequencing was performed on CD4+ or CD8+ T cells sorted from blood, taken in a trial of the OX40 agonist ivuxolimab. The receptors derive from an adult with an advanced solid tumor such as melanoma, head and neck, liver or kidney cancer.

The gene calls are TRBV15 and TRBJ2-2, with 9 bases aligning to TRBD2. Germline V CDR1 and CDR2: LNHNV, YYDKDF (reference sequence). V dropped 1 base and J dropped 5; count of bases not matched to a gene: 2. This CDR3 has 15 residues. In DNA, the CDR3 is TGTGCCACCAGCAGAGTAGCGGGAGAAACCGGGGAGCTGTTTTTT. Protein product: CATSRVAGETGELFF.

The chain carries TRBV27 and TRBJ2-1, with D possibly matching TRBD2 (5 bases). The CDR3 covers 11 residues. Trimming took 6 bases from V and 7 from J, leaving 7 bases between them. Germline CDR1 MNHEY, CDR2 SMNVEV (reference sequence). The CDR3 coding sequence is TGTGCCAGCAGGGGCGGGAATGAGCAGTTCTTC. It translates to CASRGGNEQFF.

This clone has only a few counts. The rearrangement links TRBV9 to TRBJ1-2, with D unresolved. CDR3 length: 14 amino acids. Germline V gene lookup returns CDR1 SGDLS and CDR2 YYNGEE. The V and J ends lost 0 bases and 7 bases respectively, with 13 bases between them. CDR3 residues: CASSVAGAPVGYTF. CDR3 DNA: TGTGCCAGCAGCGTAGCCGGTGCACCCGTTGGCTACACCTTC.

CDR3 amino acids: CASSELETGFSGANVLTF. CDR3 in DNA: TGTGCCAGCAGTGAATTGGAAACAGGGTTTTCTGGGGCCAACGTCCTGACTTTC. This sequence joins TRBV25-1 and TRBJ2-6; TRBD1 is a possible D gene (6 bases). The germline V gene has CDR1 MGHDK and CDR2 SYGVNS. There are 18 residues in the CDR3. With 1 base removed from V and 1 base from J, the gap between germline ends came to 14 bases.

The chain has TRBV6-5 and TRBJ2-1; 7 nucleotides line up with TRBD2. V trimming: 1 base; J trimming: 6 bases; junction bases outside the gene matches: 3. The CDR3 covers 14 residues. Germline V CDR1 and CDR2: MNHEY, SVGAGI. The CDR3 spells CASSYFGGSNEQFF. CDR3 sequence (DNA): TGTGCCAGCAGTTACTTCGGGGGGAGCAATGAGCAGTTCTTC.

In its sample, this clone was seen a few times. The chain combines TRBV2 with TRBJ2-7; no definite D call. Looked up from germline, CDR1 is SNHLY and CDR2 is FYNNEI. The V end was cut by 6 bases, the J end by 2 bases, with 11 bases between. CDR3 length: 13 residues. CDR3 bases: TGTGCCAGCAGCCCAATACAGCCCTACGAGCAGTACTTC. This encodes CASSPIQPYEQYF.

V and J are TRBV4-3 and TRBJ1-6; TRBD1 might be the D (6 bases). The germline V gene has CDR1 LGHNA and CDR2 YSLEER. This CDR3 spans 15 amino acids. V was trimmed by 0 bases and J by 6 bases, leaving 9 bases between them. The CDR3 DNA reads as TGCGCCAGCAGCCAAGATCAGGGGCCTAATTCACCCCTCCACTTT. This encodes CASSQDQGPNSPLHF.

J is TRBJ2-5 and V is TRBV4-3; 10 bases are a match to TRBD2. This CDR3 contains 17 residues. Germline CDR1 and CDR2: LGHNA and YSLEER. Trimming removed 4 bases from V and 6 bases from J; junction bases left unmatched: 14. The CDR3 nucleotides are TGCGCCAGCAGCCCGACCCTACTAGCGGGGACTCAAAAGACCCAGTACTTC. This codes for CASSPTLLAGTQKTQYF.

The chain combines TRBV15 with TRBJ2-5; no definite D call. Trimming removed 0 bases at V and 4 bases at J, with 9 bases between. The CDR3 is 14 residues long. Germline V gene sequence: CDR1 LNHNV, CDR2 YYDKDF (reference sequence). The CDR3 DNA follows: TGTGCCACCAGCAGAGAATCAGCATCAGAGACCCAGTACTTC. This sequence encodes CATSRESASETQYF.

The J gene is TRBJ1-1, the V gene TRBV6-4; no definite D call. The CDR3 is made up of 13 amino acids. The germline V and J ends were trimmed by 2 bases and 4 bases, with 8 bases remaining between them. CDR1 is MRHNA and CDR2 is SNTAGT in the germline V gene. The CDR3 region is CASSDRVGTEAFF. The CDR3 DNA reads as TGTGCCAGCAGTGACAGGGTGGGCACTGAAGCTTTCTTT.

The gene calls are TRBV28 and TRBJ2-7; the match to TRBD2 covers 9 bases. The CDR3 is 19 residues long. Germline V gives CDR1 MDHEN, CDR2 SYDVKM. V shed 5 bases, J shed 3 bases, and the junction held 20 bases outside the gene matches. CDR3 amino acids: CASSVNSGRARFNLYEQYF. DNA of the CDR3: TGTGCCAGCAGTGTTAATAGCGGGAGAGCCCGATTTAACCTCTACGAGCAGTACTTC. Supplemented by reference TRBV28 and TRBJ2-7, the full variable domain reads DVKVTQSSRYLVKRTGEKVFLECVQDMDHENMFWYRQDPGLGLRLIYFSYDVKMKEKGDIPEGYSVSREKKERFSLILESASTNQTSMYLCASSVNSGRARFNLYEQYFGPGTRLTVT.

The chain's CDR3 is CASSQEGERGGDYEQYF. The CDR3 nucleotides are TGTGCCAGCAGCCAAGAAGGGGAGCGGGGGGGCGACTACGAGCAGTACTTC. This sequence joins TRBV4-2 and TRBJ2-7; TRBD2 aligns across 10 bases. The CDR3 is 17 amino acids. J gave up 3 bases and V 0 bases, and 8 bases lay outside the gene matches. CDR1 is LGHNA and CDR2 is YNFKEQ in the germline V gene.

This clone has just one count. The V call is TRBV27, the J call TRBJ2-3, with D unresolved. Trimming left V 2 bases short and J 1 base short, with 4 bases between. The CDR3 loop spans 13 amino acids. Per the germline V gene, CDR1 is MNHEY and CDR2 is SMNVEV (reference sequence). The CDR3 nucleotides read TGTGCCAGCAGTTTAAGCGGCACAGATACGCAGTATTTT. Translated, it gives CASSLSGTDTQYF.

The chain carries TRBV29-1 and TRBJ2-3; D ambiguous. V lost 5 bases and J 0 bases, leaving 9 bases between the germline ends. The CDR3 runs 13 residues. In germline, CDR1 is SQVTM, CDR2 ANQGSEA. CDR3 sequence reads: CSVKRLSTDTQYF. The CDR3 nucleotides read TGCAGCGTTAAGAGGCTTAGCACAGATACGCAGTATTTT.

The chain is built from TRBV9 and TRBJ1-5, with D uncertain. Between the trimmed V and J ends, which lost 4 bases and 5 bases, there was a span of 10 bases. The CDR3 is 13 amino acids. CDR1 and CDR2 from the germline V gene are SGDLS and YYNGEE. CDR3 sequence: CASSSVPYQPQHF. The CDR3 DNA is TGTGCCAGCAGCTCAGTCCCTTATCAGCCCCAGCATTTT.

The CDR3 region is CASSFPDRGSEQYF. As DNA, the CDR3 is TGTGCCAGCAGCTTTCCGGACAGGGGCTCCGAGCAGTACTTC. The chain joins TRBV7-8 to TRBJ2-7; TRBD1 agrees at 9 bases. CDR1 SGHVS and CDR2 FQNEAQ come from the germline V gene. This CDR3 is 14 amino acids long. J gave up 6 bases and V 3 bases, and 6 bases lay outside the gene matches. Looking up the rest from reference TRBV7-8 and TRBJ2-7 gives the full variable domain: GAGVSQSPRYKVAKRGQDVALRCDPISGHVSLFWYQQALGQGPEFLTYFQNEAQLDKSGLPSDRFFAERPEGSVSTLKIQRTQQEDSAVYLCASSFPDRGSEQYFGPGTRLTVT.

This clone was observed a handful of times. This chain connects TRBV2 to TRBJ2-2; D is undetermined. V lost 0 bases and J lost 4, with 0 bases in between. Germline lookup yields CDR1 SNHLY and CDR2 FYNNEI. This CDR3 is 12 amino acids long. The CDR3 here is CASSEATGELFF. CDR3 bases: TGTGCCAGCAGTGAAGCCACCGGGGAGCTGTTTTTT.

A few counts support this clone. The rearrangement links TRBV27 to TRBJ1-1, with TRBD1 matching 7 bases. Germline-derived CDR1 and CDR2 are MNHEY and SMNVEV (reference sequence). Losses at the gene ends were 6 bases for V and 2 bases for J; bases not matched to a gene: 6. The CDR3 sequence is 14 residues long. CDR3 bases: TGTGCCAGCAGAGAACAGGGGAGTAACACTGAAGCTTTCTTT. As protein: CASREQGSNTEAFF.